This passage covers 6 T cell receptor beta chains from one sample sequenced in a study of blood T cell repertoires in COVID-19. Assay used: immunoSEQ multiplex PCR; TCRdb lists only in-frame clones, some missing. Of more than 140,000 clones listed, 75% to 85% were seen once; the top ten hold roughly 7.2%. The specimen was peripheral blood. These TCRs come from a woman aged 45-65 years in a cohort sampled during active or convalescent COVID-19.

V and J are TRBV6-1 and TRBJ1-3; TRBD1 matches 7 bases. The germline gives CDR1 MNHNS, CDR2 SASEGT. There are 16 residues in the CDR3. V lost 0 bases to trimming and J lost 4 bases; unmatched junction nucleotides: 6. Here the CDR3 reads CASSEARTGEGNTIYF. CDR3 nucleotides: TGTGCCAGCAGTGAAGCCAGAACAGGGGAAGGAAACACCATATATTTT.

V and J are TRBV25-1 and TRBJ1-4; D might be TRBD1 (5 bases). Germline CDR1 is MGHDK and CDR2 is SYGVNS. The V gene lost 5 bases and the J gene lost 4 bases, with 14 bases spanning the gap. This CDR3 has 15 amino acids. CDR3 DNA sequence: TGTGCCAGCAGTCGAGAGACAGCATATAATGAAAAACTGTTTTTT. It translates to CASSRETAYNEKLFF.

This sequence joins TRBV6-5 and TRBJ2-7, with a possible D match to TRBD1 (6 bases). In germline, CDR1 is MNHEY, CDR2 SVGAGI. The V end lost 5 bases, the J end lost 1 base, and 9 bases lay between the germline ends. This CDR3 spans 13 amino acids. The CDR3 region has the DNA TGTGCCAGCAGTCTGGACAGATCCTACGAGCAGTACTTC. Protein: CASSLDRSYEQYF.

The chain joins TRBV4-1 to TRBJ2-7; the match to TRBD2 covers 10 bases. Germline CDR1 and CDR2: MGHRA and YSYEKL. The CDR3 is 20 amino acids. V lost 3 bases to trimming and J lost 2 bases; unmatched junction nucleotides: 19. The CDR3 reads CASSHRLAGAASAPTYEQYF. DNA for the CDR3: TGCGCCAGCAGCCATCGTCTAGCGGGGGCGGCTAGCGCCCCGACCTACGAGCAGTACTTC.

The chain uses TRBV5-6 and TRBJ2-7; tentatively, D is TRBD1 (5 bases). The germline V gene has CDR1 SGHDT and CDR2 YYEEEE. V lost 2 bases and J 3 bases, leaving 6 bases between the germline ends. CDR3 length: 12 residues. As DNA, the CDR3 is TGTGCCAGCAGCTTCCAGGGCTACGAGCAGTACTTC. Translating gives CASSFQGYEQYF.

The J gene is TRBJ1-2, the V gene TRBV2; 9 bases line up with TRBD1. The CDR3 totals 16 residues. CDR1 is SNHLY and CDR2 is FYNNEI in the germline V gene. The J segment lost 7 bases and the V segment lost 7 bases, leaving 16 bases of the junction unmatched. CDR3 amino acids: CASTSQIRGQGFGYTF. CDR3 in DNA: TGTGCCAGCACGAGTCAAATTCGGGGACAGGGCTTTGGCTACACCTTC.